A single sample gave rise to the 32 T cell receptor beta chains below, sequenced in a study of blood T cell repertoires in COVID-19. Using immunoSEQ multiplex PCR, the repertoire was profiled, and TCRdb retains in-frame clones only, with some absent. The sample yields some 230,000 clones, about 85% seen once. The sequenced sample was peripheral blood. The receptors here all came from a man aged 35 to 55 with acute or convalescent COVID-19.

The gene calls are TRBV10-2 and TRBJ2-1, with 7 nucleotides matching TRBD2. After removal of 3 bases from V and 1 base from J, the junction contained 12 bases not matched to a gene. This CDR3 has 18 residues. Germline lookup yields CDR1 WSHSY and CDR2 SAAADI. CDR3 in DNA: TGCGCCAGCAGTGATCTCGGCTCGGGGGGTTATTCCTACAATGAGCAGTTCTTC. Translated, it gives CASSDLGSGGYSYNEQFF.

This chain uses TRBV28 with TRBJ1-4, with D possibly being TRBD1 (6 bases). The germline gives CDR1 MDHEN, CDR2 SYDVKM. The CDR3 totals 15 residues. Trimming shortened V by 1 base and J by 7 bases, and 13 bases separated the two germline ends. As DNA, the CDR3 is TGTGCCAGCAGTTTATCCCAGGGGTCGAGTGAAAAACTGTTTTTT. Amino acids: CASSLSQGSSEKLFF.

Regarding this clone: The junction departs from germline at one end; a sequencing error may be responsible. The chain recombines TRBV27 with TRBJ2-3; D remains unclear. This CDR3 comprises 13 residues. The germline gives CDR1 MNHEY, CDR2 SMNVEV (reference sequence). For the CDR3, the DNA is TGTGCCAGCAGAAATCGACCAACAGCTACGCAGTATTTT. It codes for CASRNRPTATQYF.

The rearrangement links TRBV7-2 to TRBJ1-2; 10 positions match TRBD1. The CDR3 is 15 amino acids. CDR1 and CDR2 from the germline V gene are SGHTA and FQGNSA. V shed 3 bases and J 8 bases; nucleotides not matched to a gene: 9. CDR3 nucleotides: TGTGCCAGCAGCTTCCGGGACAGGGGTCCGAAAGGCTACACCTTC. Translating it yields CASSFRDRGPKGYTF. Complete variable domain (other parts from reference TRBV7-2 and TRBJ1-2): GAGVSQSPSNKVTEKGKDVELRCDPISGHTALYWYRQSLGQGLEFLIYFQGNSAPDKSGLPSDRFSAERTGGSVSTLTIQRTQQEDSAVYLCASSFRDRGPKGYTFGSGTRLTVV.

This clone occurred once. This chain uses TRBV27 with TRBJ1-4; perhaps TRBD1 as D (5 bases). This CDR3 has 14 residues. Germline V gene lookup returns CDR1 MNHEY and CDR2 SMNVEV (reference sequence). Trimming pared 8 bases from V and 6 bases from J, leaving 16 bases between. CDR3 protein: CASGKTGPYEKLFF. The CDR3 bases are TGTGCCAGCGGAAAAACAGGCCCCTATGAAAAACTGTTTTTT.

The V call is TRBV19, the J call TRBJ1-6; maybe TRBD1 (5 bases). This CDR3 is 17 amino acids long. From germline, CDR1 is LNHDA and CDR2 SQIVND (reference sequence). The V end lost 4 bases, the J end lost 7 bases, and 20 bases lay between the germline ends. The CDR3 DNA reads TGTGCCAGTAGTAAAATCGACCGGGGACGGGGGAATTCACCCCTCCACTTT. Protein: CASSKIDRGRGNSPLHF.

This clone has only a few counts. CDR3 loop: CATSADGLGEQYF. The CDR3 nucleotides are TGTGCCACCAGTGCGGACGGACTTGGGGAGCAGTACTTC. The rearrangement uses TRBV24-1 and TRBJ2-7; D is possibly TRBD2 (5 bases). The V end lost 5 bases, the J end lost 7 bases, and 14 bases lay between the germline ends. CDR1 and CDR2 from the germline V gene are KGHDR and SFDVKD. This CDR3 has 13 amino acids.

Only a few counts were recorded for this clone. In DNA form, the CDR3 reads TGTGCCAGCAGCCAAATAACAGGGGATGTTCAGCCCCAGCATTTT. The encoded protein is CASSQITGDVQPQHF. The genes are TRBV7-8 and TRBJ1-5; 7 bases are shared with TRBD1. The germline V gene encodes CDR1 SGHVS and CDR2 FQNEAQ. V was pared by 5 bases and J by 6 bases, with 10 bases of the junction left unmatched. The CDR3 extends over 15 amino acids.

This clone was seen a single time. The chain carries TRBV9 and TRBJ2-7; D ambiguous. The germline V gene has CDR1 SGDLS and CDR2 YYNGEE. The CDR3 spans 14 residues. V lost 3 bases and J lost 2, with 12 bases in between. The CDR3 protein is CASSGSLGAYEQYF. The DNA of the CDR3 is TGTGCCAGCAGCGGGTCCCTGGGCGCCTACGAGCAGTACTTC.

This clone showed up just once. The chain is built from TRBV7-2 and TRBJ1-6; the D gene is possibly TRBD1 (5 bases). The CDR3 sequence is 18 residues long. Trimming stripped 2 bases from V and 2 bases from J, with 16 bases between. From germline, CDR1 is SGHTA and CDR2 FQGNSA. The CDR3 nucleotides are TGTGCCAGCAGCTTATTTACTCCCGGAGGGGCCTATAATTCACCCCTCCACTTT. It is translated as CASSLFTPGGAYNSPLHF.

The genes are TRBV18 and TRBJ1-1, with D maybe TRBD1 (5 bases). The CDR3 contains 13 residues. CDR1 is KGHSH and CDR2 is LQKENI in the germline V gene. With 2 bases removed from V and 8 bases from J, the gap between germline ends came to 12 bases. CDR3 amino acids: CASSPIGKGEAFF. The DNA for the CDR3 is TGTGCCAGCTCACCAATCGGAAAGGGGGAAGCTTTCTTT.

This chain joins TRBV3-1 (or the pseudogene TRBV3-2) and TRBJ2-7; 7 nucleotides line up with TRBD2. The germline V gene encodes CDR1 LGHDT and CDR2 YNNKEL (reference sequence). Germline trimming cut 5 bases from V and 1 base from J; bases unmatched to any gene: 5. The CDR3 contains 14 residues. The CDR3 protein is CASSSGTKSYEQYF. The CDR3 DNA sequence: TGTGCCAGCAGCTCCGGGACTAAATCCTACGAGCAGTACTTC.

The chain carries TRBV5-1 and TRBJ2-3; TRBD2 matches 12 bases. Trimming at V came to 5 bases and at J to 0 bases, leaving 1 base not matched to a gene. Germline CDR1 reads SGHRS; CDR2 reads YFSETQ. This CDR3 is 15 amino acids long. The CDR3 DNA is TGCGCCAGCAGACTAGCGGGGGGTAGCACAGATACGCAGTATTTT. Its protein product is CASRLAGGSTDTQYF. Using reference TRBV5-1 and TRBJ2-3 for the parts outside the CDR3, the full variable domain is KAGVTQTPRYLIKTRGQQVTLSCSPISGHRSVSWYQQTPGQGLQFLFEYFSETQRNKGNFPGRFSGRQFSNSRSEMNVSTLELGDSALYLCASRLAGGSTDTQYFGPGTRLTVL.

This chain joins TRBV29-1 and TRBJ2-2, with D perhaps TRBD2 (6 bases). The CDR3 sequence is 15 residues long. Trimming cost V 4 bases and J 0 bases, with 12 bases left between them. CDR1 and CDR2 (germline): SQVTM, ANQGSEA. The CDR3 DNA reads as TGCAGCGTTGGCGGGACTGCATCGAACACCGGGGAGCTGTTTTTT. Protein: CSVGGTASNTGELFF.

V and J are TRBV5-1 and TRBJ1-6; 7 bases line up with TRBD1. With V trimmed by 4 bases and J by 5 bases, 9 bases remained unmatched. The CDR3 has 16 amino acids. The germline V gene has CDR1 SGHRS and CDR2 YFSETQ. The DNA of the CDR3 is TGCGCCAGCAGCACTAACAGGGGCGGGAATAATTCACCCCTCCACTTT. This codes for CASSTNRGGNNSPLHF.

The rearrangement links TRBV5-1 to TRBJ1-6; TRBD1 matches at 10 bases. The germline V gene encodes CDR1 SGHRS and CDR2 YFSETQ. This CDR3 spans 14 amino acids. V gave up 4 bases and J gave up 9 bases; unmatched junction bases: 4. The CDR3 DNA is TGCGCCAGCAGCGCCGACAGGGGGCGTTCACCCCTCCACTTT. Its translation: CASSADRGRSPLHF.

The CDR3 DNA reads TGTGCCATCAGTGAGTCTGGGACAGGGGGCAATCAGCCCCAGCATTTT. Amino acids: CAISESGTGGNQPQHF. The chain links TRBV10-3 to TRBJ1-5; TRBD1 aligns across 10 bases. This CDR3 spans 16 amino acids. V dropped 0 bases and J dropped 2; count of bases not matched to a gene: 1. Germline lookup yields CDR1 ENHRY and CDR2 SYGVKD.

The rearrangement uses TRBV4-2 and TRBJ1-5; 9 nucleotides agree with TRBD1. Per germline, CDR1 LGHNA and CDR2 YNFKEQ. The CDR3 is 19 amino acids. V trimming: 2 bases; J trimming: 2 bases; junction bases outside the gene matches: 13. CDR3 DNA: TGTGCCAGCAGCCAAATCCCGGGACAGGGACGGGAAGGCAATCAGCCCCAGCATTTT. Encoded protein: CASSQIPGQGREGNQPQHF.

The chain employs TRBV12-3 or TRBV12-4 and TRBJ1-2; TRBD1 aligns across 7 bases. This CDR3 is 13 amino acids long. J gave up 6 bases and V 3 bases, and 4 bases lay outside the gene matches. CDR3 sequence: CASSFTGADGYTF. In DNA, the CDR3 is TGTGCCAGCAGTTTTACAGGGGCGGATGGCTACACCTTC.

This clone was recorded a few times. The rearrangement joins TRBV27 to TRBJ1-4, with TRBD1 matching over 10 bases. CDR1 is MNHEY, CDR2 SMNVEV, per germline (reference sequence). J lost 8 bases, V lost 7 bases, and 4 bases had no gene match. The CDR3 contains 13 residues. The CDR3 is CASKGTGVEKLFF. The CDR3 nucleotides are TGTGCCAGCAAAGGGACAGGGGTCGAAAAACTGTTTTTT.

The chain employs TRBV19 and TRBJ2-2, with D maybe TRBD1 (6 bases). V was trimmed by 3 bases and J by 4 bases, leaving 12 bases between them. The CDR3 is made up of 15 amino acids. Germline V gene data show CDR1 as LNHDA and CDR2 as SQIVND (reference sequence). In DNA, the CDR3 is TGTGCCAGTAGTATCAGGGGAGTAAGCACCGGGGAGCTGTTTTTT. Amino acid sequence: CASSIRGVSTGELFF. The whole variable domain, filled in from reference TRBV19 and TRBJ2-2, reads DGGITQSPKYLFRKEGQNVTLSCEQNLNHDAMYWYRQDPGQGLRLIYYSQIVNDFQKGDIAEGYSVSREKKESFPLTVTSAQKNPTAFYLCASSIRGVSTGELFFGEGSRLTVL.

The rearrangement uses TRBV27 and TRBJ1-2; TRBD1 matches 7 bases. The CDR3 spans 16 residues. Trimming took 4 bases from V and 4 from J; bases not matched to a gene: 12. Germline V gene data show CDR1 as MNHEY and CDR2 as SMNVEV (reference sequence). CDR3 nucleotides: TGTGCCAGCAGTTCATTCCAGCCCCAGGGGGGCTATGGCTACACCTTC. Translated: CASSSFQPQGGYGYTF.

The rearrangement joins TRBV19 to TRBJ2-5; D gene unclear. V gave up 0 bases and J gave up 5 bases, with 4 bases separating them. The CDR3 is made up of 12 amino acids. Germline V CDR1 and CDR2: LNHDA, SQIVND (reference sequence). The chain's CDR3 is CASSIDEETQYF. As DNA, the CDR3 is TGTGCCAGTAGTATAGATGAGGAGACCCAGTACTTC.

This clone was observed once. The CDR3 DNA sequence: TGTGCCAGCAGTTATCGGGAGAGGGCCCGAGATACGCAGTATTTT. Translating gives CASSYRERARDTQYF. The chain uses TRBV6-5 and TRBJ2-3; a weak D match, TRBD2 (6 bases). CDR3 size: 15 residues. The V and J ends lost 3 bases and 5 bases respectively, with 15 bases between them. The germline V gene encodes CDR1 MNHEY and CDR2 SVGAGI.

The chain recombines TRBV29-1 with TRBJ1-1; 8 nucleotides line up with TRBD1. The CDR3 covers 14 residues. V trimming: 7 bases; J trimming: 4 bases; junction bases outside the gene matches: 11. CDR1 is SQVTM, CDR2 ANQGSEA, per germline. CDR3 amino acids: CSARTGQVGTEAFF. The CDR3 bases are TGCAGCGCCCGGACAGGGCAGGTTGGCACTGAAGCTTTCTTT.

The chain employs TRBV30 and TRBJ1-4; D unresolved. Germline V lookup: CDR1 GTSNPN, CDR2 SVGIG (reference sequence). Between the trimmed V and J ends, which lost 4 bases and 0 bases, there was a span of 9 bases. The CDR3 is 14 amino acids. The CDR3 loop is CAWMRFATNEKLFF. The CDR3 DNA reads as TGTGCCTGGATGAGGTTTGCAACTAATGAAAAACTGTTTTTT.

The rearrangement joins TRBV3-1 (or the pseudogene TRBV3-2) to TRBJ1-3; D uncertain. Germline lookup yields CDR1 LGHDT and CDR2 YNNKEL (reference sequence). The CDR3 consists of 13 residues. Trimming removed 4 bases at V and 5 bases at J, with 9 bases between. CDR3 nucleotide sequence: TGTGCCAGCAGCCGGTCAGAACGAAACACCATATATTTT. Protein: CASSRSERNTIYF.

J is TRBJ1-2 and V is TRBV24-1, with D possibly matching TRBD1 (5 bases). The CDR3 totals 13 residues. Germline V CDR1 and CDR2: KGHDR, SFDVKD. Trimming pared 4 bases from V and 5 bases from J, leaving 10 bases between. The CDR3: CATSEPQGYGYTF. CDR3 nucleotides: TGTGCCACCAGTGAACCGCAGGGATATGGCTACACCTTC.

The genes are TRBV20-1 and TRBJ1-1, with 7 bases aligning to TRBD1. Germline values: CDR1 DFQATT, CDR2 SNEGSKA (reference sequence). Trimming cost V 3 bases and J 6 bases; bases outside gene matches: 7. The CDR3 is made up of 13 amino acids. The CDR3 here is CSASQGDLAEAFF. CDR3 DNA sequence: TGCAGTGCTAGTCAGGGGGACTTGGCTGAAGCTTTCTTT.

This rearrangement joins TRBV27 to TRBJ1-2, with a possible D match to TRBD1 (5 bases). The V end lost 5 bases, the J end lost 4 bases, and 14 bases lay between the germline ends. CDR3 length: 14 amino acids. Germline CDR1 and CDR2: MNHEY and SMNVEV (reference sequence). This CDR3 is CASSPAGRFYGYTF. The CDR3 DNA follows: TGTGCCAGCAGTCCGGCGGGACGGTTCTATGGCTACACCTTC.

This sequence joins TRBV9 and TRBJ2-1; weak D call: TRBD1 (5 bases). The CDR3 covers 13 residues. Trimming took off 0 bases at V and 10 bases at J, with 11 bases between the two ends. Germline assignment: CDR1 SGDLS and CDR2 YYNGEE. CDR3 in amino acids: CASSVVEAGEQFF. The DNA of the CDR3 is TGTGCCAGCAGCGTAGTAGAAGCAGGGGAGCAGTTCTTC.

The DNA of the CDR3 is TGTGCCAGCAGCTGGAGCGAGATGGGACAGAATGACGAGCAGTACTTC. It is translated as CASSWSEMGQNDEQYF. The chain joins TRBV11-2 to TRBJ2-7; 7 bases line up with TRBD1. This CDR3 contains 16 residues. Germline values: CDR1 SGHAT, CDR2 FQNNGV. With 4 bases clipped from V and 5 bases from J, the junction kept 14 bases outside the gene matches.